A selection of T cell receptor beta chains follows, all from one sample in a study of T cells in Graves' hyperthyroidism and ophthalmopathy. TCRdb used MiXCR to reprocess the multiplex PCR reads, holding one entry per CDR3 protein. Counted here are about 700,000 distinct CDR3 sequences, less than 45% occurring once; the ten biggest clones make up roughly 6.5%. Material: peripheral blood or thyroid tissue (not recorded which). Source of these receptors: an adult man with Graves' disease, either hyperthyroidism or ophthalmopathy (not recorded which). Both conserved end residues are part of each CDR3. A D gene is named only where the DNA matches it firmly. Size is stated for part of the rows, as once, few or many counts, or as a class when the clone is expanded.

>TRBV6-5|14|TRBJ1-1|-|TRBD1
TGTGCCAGCAGTAGGACAGGGTATAACACTGAAGCTTTCTTT
CASSRTGYNTEAFF
>TRBV19|16|TRBJ1-2|few|TRBD1
TGTGCCAGTAGTATAACTCCTGGGACAGGGATTAAGGGCTACACCTTC
CASSITPGTGIKGYTF
>TRBV20-1|16|TRBJ1-6|-|TRBD1
TGCAGTGCTAGGGACAGGGCTAGCTCCTATAATTCACCCCTCCACTTT
CSARDRASSYNSPLHF
>TRBV2|15|TRBJ1-4|-|-
TGTGCCAGCAGTCCATCCATGAACCGTAATGAAAAACTGTTTTTT
CASSPSMNRNEKLFF
>TRBV19|12|TRBJ2-2|few|-
TGTGCCAGTAGAAGAAACACCGGGGAGCTGTTTTTT
CASRRNTGELFF
>TRBV7-8|15|TRBJ2-5|-|-
TGTGCCAGCAGCCCCGAATACGACCGATCAGAGACCCAGTACTTC
CASSPEYDRSETQYF
>TRBV7-9|14|TRBJ2-7|-|-
TGTGCCAGCAGCCGATCGACAGGAAACTACGAGCAGTACTTC
CASSRSTGNYEQYF
>TRBV24-1|14|TRBJ2-7|-|TRBD2
TGTGCCACCAGTGACGGCGGGAGGTCCTACGAGCAGTACTTC
CATSDGGRSYEQYF
>TRBV2|17|TRBJ2-5|-|TRBD2
TGTGCCAGCAGTTACCGGAGCGGGAGGGTTTCGGGAGAGACCCAGTACTTC
CASSYRSGRVSGETQYF
>TRBV7-3|15|TRBJ2-2|-|-
TGTGCCAGCAGCCATCTATTATCGAACACCGGGGAGCTGTTTTTT
CASSHLLSNTGELFF